Each of the 23 T cell receptor beta chains below was sequenced from the same sample in a study of T cell clonality in common variable immunodeficiency. Study results and caveats: Fewer deletions and N-nucleotide insertions were reportedly seen in common variable immunodeficiency TCR beta sequences.

Clones were read by immunoSEQ multiplex PCR, and TCRdb kept only the in-frame ones, dropping some. This sample carries about 34,000 clones, none of them present only once. These TCRs are of unknown antigen specificity. The sample consisted of peripheral blood mononuclear cells. These receptor sequences come from a human donor with common variable immunodeficiency.

This clone was seen only a few times. One end of the junction is discordant with germline, which a read error may explain. The observed sequence ends 3 residues before the CDR3 terminus, with the missing tail filled in from the germline J gene. The chain uses TRBV7-9 and TRBJ2-5; D unresolved. Germline values: CDR1 SEHNR, CDR2 FQNEAQ (reference sequence). The CDR3 covers 12 residues. The CDR3 protein is CSSSLVAETQYF. CDR3 DNA, as far as it was read: TGTTCCAGCAGCTTAGTGGCCGAGACC.

Worth noting for this clone: The DNA ends 3 residues before the CDR3 does, and the rest of the CDR3 is filled in from the germline J gene. V usage is TRBV7-8 and J usage is TRBJ2-5, with 7 bases lining up with TRBD1. Germline-derived CDR1 and CDR2 are SGHVS and FQNEAQ. V shed 2 bases and J 5 bases; nucleotides not matched to a gene: 11. This CDR3 contains 16 residues. The part of the CDR3 DNA that was read is TGTGCCAGCAGCTTACTGTACAGGGGCTTGGGGGAGACC. Protein sequence: CASSLLYRGLGET. The full CDR3 sequence reads CASSLLYRGLGETQYF.

This clone was detected ten times or more. The CDR3 end lies 3 residues beyond the end of the read and is filled in from the germline J gene. This sequence joins TRBV20-1 and TRBJ2-2; no clear D. V lost 6 bases and J lost 0, with 14 bases in between. The CDR3 is 15 residues long. From germline, CDR1 is DFQATT and CDR2 SNEGSKA (reference sequence). CDR3 region: CSAPDSISNTGELFF. The sequenced CDR3 bases are TGCAGTGCCCCAGACTCGATCTCGAACACCGGGGAG.

There are many counts of this clone. The read ends 3 residues before the CDR3 terminus; that terminus is restored from the germline J gene. V is TRBV11-2 and J is TRBJ2-7; 11 bases map to TRBD2. The V gene's germline CDR1 is SGHAT and CDR2 FQNNGV. CDR3 length: 15 residues. V was clipped by 5 bases and J by 2 bases; unmatched bases: 5. Incomplete CDR3 DNA: TGTGCCAGCAGCGAGATAGCGGGAGGGGCCTACGAG. Its translation: CASSEIAGGAYE. The entire CDR3 protein reads CASSEIAGGAYEQYF.

A word on this clone: The read stops 3 residues short of the end of the CDR3; the missing end is completed from the germline J gene. V gene TRBV5-1 combines with J gene TRBJ2-2; unclear D gene. Germline CDR1 and CDR2: SGHRS and YFSETQ. Trimming left V 6 bases short and J 0 bases short, with 12 bases between. The length of the CDR3 is 15 residues. CDR3 sequence reads: CASKRSYPNTGELFF. The sequenced CDR3 bases are TGCGCCAGCAAAAGAAGCTACCCGAACACCGGGGAG.

This clone was found many times. Read sequence stops 3 residues before the CDR3 end, and the germline J gene provides the missing end. V and J are TRBV5-4 and TRBJ2-3; D not resolved. The CDR3 length is 14 residues. Germline V CDR1 and CDR2: SGHNT, YYREEE (reference sequence). The V and J ends lost 4 bases and 5 bases respectively, with 14 bases between them. The sequenced CDR3 bases are TGTGCCAGCAGCATGGCCGGTCCGGGAGATACG. Translating gives CASSMAGPGDT. The whole CDR3 sequence is CASSMAGPGDTQYF. Full variable domain (remainder filled in from reference TRBV5-4 and TRBJ2-3): ETGVTQSPTHLIKTRGQQVTLRCSSQSGHNTVSWYQQALGQGPQFIFQYYREEENGRGNFPPRFSGLQFPNYSSELNVNALELDDSALYLCASSMAGPGDTQYFGPGTRLTVL.

This clone was observed at least ten times. The missing CDR3 end, 3 residues past where the read stops, is filled in from the germline J gene. The rearrangement links TRBV7-7 to TRBJ2-5; D not certain. The length of the CDR3 is 15 residues. Germline V gene lookup returns CDR1 SSHAT and CDR2 FNYEAQ (reference sequence). V shed 5 bases and J shed 1 base, with 14 bases lying between them. CDR3 bases read: TGTGCCAGCAGCCCACTGTCAGGAGTCCAAGAGACC. It encodes CASSPLSGVQET. The whole CDR3 is CASSPLSGVQETQYF.

A few counts support this clone. The read ends 3 residues shy of where the CDR3 ends; the end is completed using the germline J gene. The chain combines TRBV13 with TRBJ2-1; unclear D gene. From germline, CDR1 is PRHDT and CDR2 FYEKMQ (reference sequence). V was shortened by 4 bases and J by 6 bases, with 7 bases between the two germline ends. This CDR3 is built from 12 residues. Partial CDR3 DNA: TGTGCCAGCAGCTCCGGGTCCAATGAG. Amino acids: CASSSGSNE. The whole CDR3 protein reads CASSSGSNEQFF.

This clone was counted only a few times. The observed sequence ends 3 residues before the CDR3 terminus, with the missing tail filled in from the germline J gene. V and J are TRBV18 and TRBJ2-7; D possibly corresponds to TRBD2 (5 bases). The V gene's germline CDR1 is KGHSH and CDR2 LQKENI. V lost 3 bases to trimming and J lost 3 bases, with 12 bases between them. This CDR3 has 14 amino acids. CDR3 amino acids: CASSPRPSSYEQYF. Incomplete CDR3 DNA: TGTGCCAGCTCACCTCGGCCTAGCAGCTACGAG.

CDR3 DNA (partial): TGTGCCAGCAGAGGGGACAGATCTAATGAAAAA. Translated, it gives CASRGDRSNEK. The whole CDR3 is CASRGDRSNEKLFF. This rearrangement joins TRBV6-2 or TRBV6-3 to TRBJ1-4, with 7 positions matching TRBD1. Read coverage stops 3 residues before the CDR3 terminus; the germline J gene supplies the remainder. The germline V gene encodes CDR1 MNHEY and CDR2 SVGEGT. CDR3 length: 14 residues. Trimming cost V 6 bases and J 3 bases; bases outside gene matches: 4.

This clone was recorded at least ten times. The read falls 3 residues short of the CDR3 end, and the missing part is taken from the germline J gene. This sequence joins TRBV11-2 and TRBJ2-6; TRBD1 is a possible D gene (5 bases). Between the trimmed V and J ends, which lost 4 bases and 4 bases, there was a span of 11 bases. This CDR3 region has 15 residues. Germline V gives CDR1 SGHAT, CDR2 FQNNGV. The CDR3 DNA, read in part, is TGTGCCAGCAGCTCTAGGGGTGTCGGGGCCAACGTC. Protein product: CASSSRGVGANV. In full, the CDR3 is CASSSRGVGANVLTF.

This clone was seen a handful of times. The read ends 3 residues early relative to the CDR3; the germline J gene fills the gap. This chain uses TRBV6-2 or TRBV6-3 with TRBJ2-7; no clear D gene. Trimming cost V 6 bases and J 2 bases, with 5 bases left between them. The V gene's germline CDR1 is MNHEY and CDR2 SVGEGT. The CDR3 totals 11 residues. CDR3 bases read: TGTGCCAGCAGGCGAACCTACGAG. Encoded protein: CASRRTYE. In full, the CDR3 is CASRRTYEQYF.

The sample holds many counts of this clone. The read ends 3 residues shy of where the CDR3 ends; the end is completed using the germline J gene. The rearrangement joins TRBV6-2 or TRBV6-3 to TRBJ2-3, with 8 bases aligning to TRBD2. V shed 5 bases and J 0 bases; nucleotides not matched to a gene: 10. The CDR3 runs 17 residues. Germline V lookup: CDR1 MNHEY, CDR2 SVGEGT. The CDR3 here is CASSLSLERESTDTQYF. The part of the CDR3 DNA that was read is TGTGCCAGCAGTCTATCCCTCGAGCGGGAGAGCACAGATACG.

This clone appeared many times. The read gets to within 3 residues of the CDR3 end, and the germline J gene fills in the rest. This rearrangement joins TRBV7-9 to TRBJ1-1; 8 bases are shared with TRBD1. This CDR3 comprises 14 residues. After removal of 5 bases from V and 3 bases from J, the junction contained 5 bases not matched to a gene. Germline values: CDR1 SEHNR, CDR2 FQNEAQ (reference sequence). This chain's CDR3 is CASSPVQGDTEAFF. The DNA read from the CDR3 is TGTGCCAGCAGCCCCGTACAGGGGGACACTGAA.

With respect to this clone: The read finishes 3 residues shy of the CDR3 end, and the germline J gene is used to complete it. The rearrangement uses TRBV19 and TRBJ1-4; a weak D match, TRBD1 (6 bases). The V gene's germline CDR1 is LNHDA and CDR2 SQIVND (reference sequence). Trimming took 5 bases from V and 0 from J, leaving 13 bases between them. There are 16 residues in the CDR3. The CDR3 reads CASSHGQSSTNEKLFF. The DNA read from the CDR3 is TGTGCCAGTAGTCATGGACAGTCGTCAACTAATGAAAAA.

There are many counts of this clone. The sequenced CDR3 bases are TGTGCCAGCAGTTACCGGACAGCCTCCTACGAG. This sequence encodes CASSYRTASYE. The whole CDR3 reads CASSYRTASYEQYF. The gene calls are TRBV28 and TRBJ2-7, with D possibly TRBD1 on 6 matching bases. The read terminates 3 residues before the CDR3 end, so the remaining end is supplied by the germline J gene. The CDR3 totals 14 residues. Looked up from germline, CDR1 is MDHEN and CDR2 is SYDVKM. V was trimmed by 4 bases and J by 0 bases, leaving 10 bases between them.

This clone was observed many times. With the read ending 3 residues before the CDR3 end, the germline J gene is used to fill in that end. The chain recombines TRBV18 with TRBJ2-1; 10 bases map to TRBD2. This CDR3 comprises 17 residues. Germline V gene sequence: CDR1 KGHSH, CDR2 LQKENI. J gave up 7 bases and V 1 base, and 10 bases lay outside the gene matches. The CDR3 sequence: CASSPQTGTSVTNEQFF. The DNA read from the CDR3 is TGTGCCAGCTCACCACAAACCGGGACTAGCGTGACGAATGAG.

The CDR3 is CAIQPTTGTSGHEQYF. The CDR3 bases that were read are TGTGCCATCCAGCCGACGACCGGGACTAGCGGGCACGAG. The chain couples TRBV10-3 to TRBJ2-7; 12 bases fit TRBD2. Sequencing ends 3 residues short of the CDR3 end; the germline J gene provides the rest. The CDR3 totals 16 residues. V shed 8 bases and J 5 bases; nucleotides not matched to a gene: 13. Germline V gene data show CDR1 as ENHRY and CDR2 as SYGVKD.

This clone was observed at least ten times. Compared with germline, one end of the junction differs, possibly owing to a read error. Read sequence stops 3 residues before the CDR3 end, and the germline J gene provides the missing end. This chain connects TRBV4-2 to TRBJ2-3; TRBD2 agrees at 7 bases. This CDR3 contains 16 residues. Germline lookup yields CDR1 LGHNA and CDR2 YNFKEQ. The CDR3 spells CASSQDRGVSTDTQYF. The sequenced CDR3 bases are TGCGCCAGCAGCCAAGACCGGGGGGTAAGCACAGATACG.

This clone was counted ten times or more. Read data end 3 residues before the CDR3 end; the end is taken from the germline J gene. J is TRBJ2-7 and V is TRBV28; TRBD1 is a possible D gene (6 bases). This CDR3 is 14 amino acids long. Looked up from germline, CDR1 is MDHEN and CDR2 is SYDVKM. V lost 6 bases to trimming and J lost 6 bases, with 18 bases between them. CDR3 residues: CASSLPNTGIEQYF. CDR3 bases read: TGTGCCAGCAGCTTACCCAATACAGGGATCGAG. Supplemented by reference TRBV28 and TRBJ2-7, the full variable domain reads DVKVTQSSRYLVKRTGEKVFLECVQDMDHENMFWYRQDPGLGLRLIYFSYDVKMKEKGDIPEGYSVSREKKERFSLILESASTNQTSMYLCASSLPNTGIEQYFGPGTRLTVT.

At least ten counts were recorded for this clone. The read falls 3 residues short of the CDR3 end, and the missing part is taken from the germline J gene. The chain links TRBV12-5 to TRBJ1-1; 7 bases line up with TRBD1. CDR3 size: 14 residues. The trim removed 1 base at V and 4 bases at J, leaving 3 bases unmatched. Germline loops: CDR1 LGHNT, CDR2 FRNRAP. CDR3 bases read: TGTGCTAGTGGTTTGGAGGGGGCGATCACTGAA. Its translation: CASGLEGAITE. In full, the CDR3 reads CASGLEGAITEAFF.

About this clone: The read halts 3 residues ahead of the CDR3 end, with the missing end drawn from the germline J gene. Different DNA sequences within this sample yield the same CDR3. This chain connects TRBV19 to TRBJ2-7; possible D gene TRBD1, 7 bases. The CDR3 sequence is 14 residues long. The V gene lost 2 bases and the J gene lost 6 bases, with 14 bases spanning the gap. Looked up from germline, CDR1 is LNHDA and CDR2 is SQIVND (reference sequence). CDR3: CASSISGGPAEQYF. CDR3 bases read: TGTGCCAGTAGTATATCAGGGGGGCCCGCCGAG.

This clone was seen many times. The read ends 3 residues shy of where the CDR3 ends; the end is completed using the germline J gene. The chain has TRBV29-1 and TRBJ1-2; a possible D gene is TRBD1 (6 bases). The V end was cut by 6 bases, the J end by 2 bases, with 13 bases between. The germline V gene has CDR1 SQVTM and CDR2 ANQGSEA. This CDR3 is built from 13 residues. The CDR3: CSVGGTLNYGYTF. The sequenced part of the CDR3 DNA is TGCAGCGTAGGTGGGACACTAAACTATGGC.